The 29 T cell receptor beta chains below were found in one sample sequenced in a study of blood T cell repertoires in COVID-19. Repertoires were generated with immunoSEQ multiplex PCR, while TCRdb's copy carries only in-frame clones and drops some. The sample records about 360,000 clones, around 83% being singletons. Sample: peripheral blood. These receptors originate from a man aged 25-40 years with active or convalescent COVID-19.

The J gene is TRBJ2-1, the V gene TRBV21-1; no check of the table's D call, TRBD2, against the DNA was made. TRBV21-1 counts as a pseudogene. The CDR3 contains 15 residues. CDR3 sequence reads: CASISPVSSGGEQFF. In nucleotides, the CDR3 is TGTGCCAGCATCAGCCCCGTCTCGAGCGGGGGGGAGCAGTTCTTC.

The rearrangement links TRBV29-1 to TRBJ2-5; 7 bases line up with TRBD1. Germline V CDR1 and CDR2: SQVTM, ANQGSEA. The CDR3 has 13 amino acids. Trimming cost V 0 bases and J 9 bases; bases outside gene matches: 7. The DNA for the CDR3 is TGCAGCGTTGAAGAATTGACAGGGACCCCCCAGTACTTC. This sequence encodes CSVEELTGTPQYF.

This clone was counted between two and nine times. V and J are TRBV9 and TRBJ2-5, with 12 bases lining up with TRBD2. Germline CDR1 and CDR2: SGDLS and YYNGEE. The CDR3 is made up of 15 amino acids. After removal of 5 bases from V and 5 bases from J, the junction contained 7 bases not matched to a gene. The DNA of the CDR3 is TGTGCCAGCAGTCCTCTAGCGGGAGGGGGGGAGACCCAGTACTTC. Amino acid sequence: CASSPLAGGGETQYF.

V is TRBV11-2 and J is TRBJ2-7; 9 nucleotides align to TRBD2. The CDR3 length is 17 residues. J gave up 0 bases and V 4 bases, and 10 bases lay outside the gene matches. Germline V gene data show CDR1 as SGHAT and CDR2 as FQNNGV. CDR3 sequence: CASSSSRLAGLSYEQYF. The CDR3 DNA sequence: TGTGCCAGCAGCTCCAGTAGGCTAGCGGGGCTCTCCTACGAGCAGTACTTC.

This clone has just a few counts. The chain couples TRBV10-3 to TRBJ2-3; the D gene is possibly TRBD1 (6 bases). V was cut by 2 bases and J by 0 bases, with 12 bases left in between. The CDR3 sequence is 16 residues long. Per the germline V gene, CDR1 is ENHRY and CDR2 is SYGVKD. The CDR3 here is CAISEGQSFSTDTQYF. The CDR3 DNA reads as TGTGCCATCAGTGAGGGACAGAGCTTTAGCACAGATACGCAGTATTTT.

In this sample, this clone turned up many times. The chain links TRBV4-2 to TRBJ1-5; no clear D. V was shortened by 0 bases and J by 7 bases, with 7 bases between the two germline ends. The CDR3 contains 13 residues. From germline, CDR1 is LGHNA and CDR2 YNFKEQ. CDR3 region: CASSQDQLQPQHF. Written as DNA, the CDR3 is TGTGCCAGCAGCCAAGATCAGTTGCAGCCCCAGCATTTT.

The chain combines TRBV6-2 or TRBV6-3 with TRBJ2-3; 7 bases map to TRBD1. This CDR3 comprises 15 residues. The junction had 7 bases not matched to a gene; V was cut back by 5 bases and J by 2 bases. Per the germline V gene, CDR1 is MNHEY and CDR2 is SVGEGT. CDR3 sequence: CASSPWDRLTDTQYF. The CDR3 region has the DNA TGTGCCAGCAGTCCCTGGGACAGACTCACAGATACGCAGTATTTT.

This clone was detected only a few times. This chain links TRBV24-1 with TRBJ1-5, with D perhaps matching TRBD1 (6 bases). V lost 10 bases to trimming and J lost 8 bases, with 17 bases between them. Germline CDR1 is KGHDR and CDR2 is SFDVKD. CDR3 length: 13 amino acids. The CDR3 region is CATQGGVKEPQHF. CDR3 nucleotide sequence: TGTGCCACACAAGGGGGGGTGAAGGAGCCCCAGCATTTT.

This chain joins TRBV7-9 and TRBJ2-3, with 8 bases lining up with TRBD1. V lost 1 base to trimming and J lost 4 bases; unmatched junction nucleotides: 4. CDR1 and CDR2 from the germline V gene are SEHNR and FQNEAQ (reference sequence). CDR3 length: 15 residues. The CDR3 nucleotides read TGTGCCAGCAGCTTAGTGACAGGGGTGGCAGATACGCAGTATTTT. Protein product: CASSLVTGVADTQYF.

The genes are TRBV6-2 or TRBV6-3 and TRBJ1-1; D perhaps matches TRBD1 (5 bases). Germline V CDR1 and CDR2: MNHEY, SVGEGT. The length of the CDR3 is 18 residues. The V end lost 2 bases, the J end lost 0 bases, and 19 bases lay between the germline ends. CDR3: CASSYTGGFRKMNTEAFF. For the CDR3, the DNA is TGTGCCAGCAGTTACACGGGGGGATTTCGCAAAATGAACACTGAAGCTTTCTTT.

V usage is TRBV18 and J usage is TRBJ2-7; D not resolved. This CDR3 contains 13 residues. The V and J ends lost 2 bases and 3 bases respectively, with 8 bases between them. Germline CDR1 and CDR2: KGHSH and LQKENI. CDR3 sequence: CASSPEQYYEQYF. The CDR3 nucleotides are TGTGCCAGCTCACCAGAACAGTACTACGAGCAGTACTTC.

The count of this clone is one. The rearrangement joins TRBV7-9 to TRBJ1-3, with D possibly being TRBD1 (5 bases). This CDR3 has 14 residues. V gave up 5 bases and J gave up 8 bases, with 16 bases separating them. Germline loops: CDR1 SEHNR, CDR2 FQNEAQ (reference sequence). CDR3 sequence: CASSLGRAQDTIYF. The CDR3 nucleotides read TGTGCCAGCAGCCTAGGCAGGGCTCAAGACACCATATATTTT.

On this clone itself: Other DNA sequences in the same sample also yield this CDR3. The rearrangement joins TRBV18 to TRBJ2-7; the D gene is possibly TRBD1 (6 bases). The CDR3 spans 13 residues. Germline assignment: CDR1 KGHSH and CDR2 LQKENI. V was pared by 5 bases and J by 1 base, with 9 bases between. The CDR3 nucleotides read TGTGCCAGCTCAAGGCAGGGGTCCTACGAGCAGTACTTC. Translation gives CASSRQGSYEQYF.

The CDR3 DNA reads as TGTGCCTGGAGCGACCGAGGCTCCTATAATTCACCCCTCCACTTT. Amino acids: CAWSDRGSYNSPLHF. This chain links TRBV30 with TRBJ1-6; D is undetermined. Germline lookup yields CDR1 GTSNPN and CDR2 SVGIG (reference sequence). The CDR3 consists of 15 residues. Between the trimmed V and J ends, which lost 3 bases and 0 bases, there was a span of 9 bases.

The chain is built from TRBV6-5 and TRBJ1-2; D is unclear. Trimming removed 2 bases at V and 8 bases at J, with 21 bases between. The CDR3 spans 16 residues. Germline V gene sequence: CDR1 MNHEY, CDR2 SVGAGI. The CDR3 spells CASSYDPESGVGGYTF. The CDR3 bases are TGTGCCAGCAGTTACGACCCCGAATCCGGGGTTGGCGGCTACACCTTC.

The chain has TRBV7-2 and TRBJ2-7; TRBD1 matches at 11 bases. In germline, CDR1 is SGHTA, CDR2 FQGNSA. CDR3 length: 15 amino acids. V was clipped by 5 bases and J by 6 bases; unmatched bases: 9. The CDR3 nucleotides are TGTGCCAGCAGCAGAATGGGACAGGGGGGCCTCGAGCAGTACTTC. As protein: CASSRMGQGGLEQYF.

The CDR3 here is CATSDLGGSQSMGTGELFF. The DNA for the CDR3 is TGTGCCACCAGTGATTTGGGGGGCAGCCAATCGATGGGCACCGGGGAGCTGTTTTTT. The rearrangement uses TRBV24-1 and TRBJ2-2; D might be TRBD1 (6 bases). V was clipped by 0 bases and J by 4 bases, with 20 bases between them. The CDR3 covers 19 residues. Germline lookup yields CDR1 KGHDR and CDR2 SFDVKD.

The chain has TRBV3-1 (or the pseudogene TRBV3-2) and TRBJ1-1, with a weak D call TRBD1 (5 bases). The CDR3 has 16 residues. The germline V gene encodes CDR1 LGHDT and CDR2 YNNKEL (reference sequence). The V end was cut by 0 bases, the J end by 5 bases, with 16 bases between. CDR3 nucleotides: TGTGCCAGCAGCCAAGAGCCGAGAGGGGCGGGGACTGAAGCTTTCTTT. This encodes CASSQEPRGAGTEAFF.

In nucleotides, the CDR3 is TGCGCCAGCAGCCAAGATAGGTCAGCGGCTGGGTCACCCCTCCACTTT. This gives the protein CASSQDRSAAGSPLHF. The V call is TRBV4-3, the J call TRBJ1-6, with no clear D. Trimming removed 0 bases at V and 10 bases at J, with 16 bases between. The CDR3 totals 16 residues. Germline V CDR1 and CDR2: LGHNA, YSLEER.

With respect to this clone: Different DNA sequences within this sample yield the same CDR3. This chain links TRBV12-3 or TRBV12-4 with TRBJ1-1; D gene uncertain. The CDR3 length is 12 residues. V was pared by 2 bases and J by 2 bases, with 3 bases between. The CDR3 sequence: CASSLLNTEAFF. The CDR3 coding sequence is TGTGCCAGCAGTTTACTTAACACTGAAGCTTTCTTT.

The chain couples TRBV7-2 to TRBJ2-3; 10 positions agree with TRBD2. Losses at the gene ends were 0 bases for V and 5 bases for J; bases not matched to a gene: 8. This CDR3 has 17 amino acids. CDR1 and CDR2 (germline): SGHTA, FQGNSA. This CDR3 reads CASSLAPAGGPIDTQYF. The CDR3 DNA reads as TGTGCCAGCAGCTTAGCACCAGCGGGGGGGCCGATAGATACGCAGTATTTT.

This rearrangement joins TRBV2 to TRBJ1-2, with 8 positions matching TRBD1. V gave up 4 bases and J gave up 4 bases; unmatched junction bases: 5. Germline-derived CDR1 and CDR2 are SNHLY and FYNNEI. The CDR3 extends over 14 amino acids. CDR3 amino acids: CASSGGQGVYGYTF. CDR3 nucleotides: TGTGCCAGCAGTGGAGGACAGGGAGTCTATGGCTACACCTTC.

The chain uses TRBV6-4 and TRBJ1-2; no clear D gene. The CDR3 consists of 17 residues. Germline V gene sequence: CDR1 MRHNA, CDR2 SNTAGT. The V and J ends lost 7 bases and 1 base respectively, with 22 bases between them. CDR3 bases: TGTGCCAGCATATTATTAGTCGTACGGTCTATTAACTATGGCTACACCTTC. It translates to CASILLVVRSINYGYTF.

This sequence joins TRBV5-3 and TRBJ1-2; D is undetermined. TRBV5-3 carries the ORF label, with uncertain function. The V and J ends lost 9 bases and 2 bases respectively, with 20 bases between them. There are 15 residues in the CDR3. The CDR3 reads CANPPRGRGNYGYTF. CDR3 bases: TGTGCCAATCCACCACGTGGGAGAGGAAACTATGGCTACACCTTC.

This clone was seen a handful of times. The chain's CDR3 is CASRRGGAAGPQHF. The DNA of the CDR3 is TGTGCCAGCAGGCGAGGGGGCGCCGCGGGGCCCCAGCATTTT. The rearrangement uses TRBV4-2 and TRBJ1-5, with 7 bases lining up with TRBD1. The CDR3 has 14 amino acids. Germline CDR1 is LGHNA and CDR2 is YNFKEQ. V was clipped by 6 bases and J by 9 bases; unmatched bases: 11.

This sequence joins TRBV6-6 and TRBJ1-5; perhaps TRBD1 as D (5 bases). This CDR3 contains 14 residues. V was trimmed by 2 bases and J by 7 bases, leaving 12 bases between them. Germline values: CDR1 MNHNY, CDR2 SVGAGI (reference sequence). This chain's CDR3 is CASSYPGGGQPQHF. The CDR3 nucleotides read TGTGCCAGCAGTTACCCTGGGGGAGGACAGCCCCAGCATTTT.

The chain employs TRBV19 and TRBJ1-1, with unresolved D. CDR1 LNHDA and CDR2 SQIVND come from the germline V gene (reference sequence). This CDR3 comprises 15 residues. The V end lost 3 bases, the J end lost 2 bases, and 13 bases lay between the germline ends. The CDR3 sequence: CASSISGGSNTEAFF. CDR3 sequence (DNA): TGTGCCAGTAGTATCTCAGGAGGGTCTAACACTGAAGCTTTCTTT.

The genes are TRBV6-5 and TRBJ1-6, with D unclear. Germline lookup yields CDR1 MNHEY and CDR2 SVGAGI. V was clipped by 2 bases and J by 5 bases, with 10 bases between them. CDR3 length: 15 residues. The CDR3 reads CASSYREANNSPLHF. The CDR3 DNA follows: TGTGCCAGCAGTTACCGGGAGGCTAATAATTCACCCCTCCACTTT.

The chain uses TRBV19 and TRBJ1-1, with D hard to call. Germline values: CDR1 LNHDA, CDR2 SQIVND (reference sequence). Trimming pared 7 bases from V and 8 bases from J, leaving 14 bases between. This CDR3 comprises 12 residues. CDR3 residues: CASTPGRKEAFF. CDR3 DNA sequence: TGTGCCAGTACCCCAGGTAGAAAAGAAGCTTTCTTT. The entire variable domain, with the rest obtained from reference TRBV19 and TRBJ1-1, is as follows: DGGITQSPKYLFRKEGQNVTLSCEQNLNHDAMYWYRQDPGQGLRLIYYSQIVNDFQKGDIAEGYSVSREKKESFPLTVTSAQKNPTAFYLCASTPGRKEAFFGQGTRLTVV.